Listed here are 21 T cell receptor beta chains from one sample, sequenced in a study of shared clonotypes between healthy human individuals. Clones were read by immunoSEQ multiplex PCR, and TCRdb kept only the in-frame ones, dropping some. Of around 2,000,000 clones detected, approximately 94% appear once; the ten largest clones hold approximately 1.7%. As defined, naive CD8 cells were CD45RO-negative and positively selected for CCR7, with terminally differentiated effector memory CD45RA+ cells excluded. The sample comprised naive CD8+ T cells from PBMCs. These receptor sequences come from a man between 18 and 35 years old in good health. Some clones in this sample may be carry-over from other donors' samples.

V and J are TRBV28 and TRBJ2-7; 9 nucleotides match TRBD2. Germline CDR1 is MDHEN and CDR2 is SYDVKM. Trimming at V came to 2 bases and at J to 0 bases, leaving 5 bases not matched to a gene. CDR3 length equals 16 residues. The CDR3 loop is CASSLPGTSSSYEQYF. In DNA, the CDR3 is TGTGCCAGCAGTTTACCCGGGACTAGCTCCTCCTACGAGCAGTACTTC.

The rearrangement joins TRBV27 to TRBJ2-3; 10 bases agree with TRBD2. The CDR3 has 15 amino acids. V gave up 5 bases and J gave up 3 bases; unmatched junction bases: 5. CDR1 is MNHEY and CDR2 is SMNVEV in the germline V gene (reference sequence). The CDR3 nucleotides read TGTGCCAGCAGTAAACTACTAGCGGGGACAGATACGCAGTATTTT. Translated: CASSKLLAGTDTQYF.

V is TRBV9 and J is TRBJ2-3; D might be TRBD1 (6 bases). The CDR3 extends over 16 amino acids. CDR1 is SGDLS and CDR2 is YYNGEE in the germline V gene. V lost 0 bases, J lost 2 bases, and 13 bases lay in between. The CDR3 region is CASSVDGGIATDTQYF. The CDR3 nucleotides read TGTGCCAGCAGCGTAGATGGGGGCATAGCCACAGATACGCAGTATTTT.

The V call is TRBV11-2, the J call TRBJ2-7, with D possibly called TRBD1 or TRBD2 (5 bases each). CDR1 and CDR2 from the germline V gene are SGHAT and FQNNGV. The CDR3 length is 15 residues. The V end was cut by 2 bases, the J end by 2 bases, with 13 bases between. CDR3 region: CASSLRDGLTYEQYF. CDR3 nucleotides: TGTGCCAGCAGCTTAAGGGACGGGTTGACCTACGAGCAGTACTTC.

This clone appeared a single time. The chain carries TRBV2 and TRBJ2-3; D may be TRBD1 or TRBD2 (6 bases each). The CDR3 spans 15 residues. V dropped 6 bases and J dropped 4 bases, with 17 bases sitting between them. Germline V gene sequence: CDR1 SNHLY, CDR2 FYNNEI. The CDR3 coding sequence is TGTGCCAGCAGGGTCCGGGCAGGGGAGGCAGATACGCAGTATTTT. This encodes CASRVRAGEADTQYF.

The V call is TRBV7-6, the J call TRBJ2-2, with 11 nucleotides matching TRBD2. The length of the CDR3 is 17 residues. After removal of 2 bases from V and 4 bases from J, the junction contained 6 bases not matched to a gene. Per the germline V gene, CDR1 is SGHVS and CDR2 is FNYEAQ. The CDR3 DNA sequence: TGTGCCAGCAGCTTAAGTAGCGGGAGGGCTATCACCGGGGAGCTGTTTTTT. Its protein product is CASSLSSGRAITGELFF.

The rearrangement links TRBV19 to TRBJ1-1; D is unclear. The CDR3 loop spans 12 amino acids. V lost 5 bases and J 4 bases, leaving 8 bases between the germline ends. CDR1 is LNHDA, CDR2 SQIVND, per germline (reference sequence). The chain's CDR3 is CASSRDSTEAFF. The DNA of the CDR3 is TGTGCCAGTAGTCGTGATAGCACTGAAGCTTTCTTT.

This sequence joins TRBV5-6 and TRBJ1-1, with 8 bases identical to TRBD1. V lost 4 bases and J lost 4; bases outside the gene matches: 3. Germline CDR1 and CDR2: SGHDT and YYEEEE. The CDR3 is made up of 13 amino acids. The CDR3 here is CASSRTGGTEAFF. Written as DNA, the CDR3 is TGTGCCAGCAGCAGAACAGGGGGCACTGAAGCTTTCTTT.

The chain has TRBV7-9 and TRBJ2-2; 7 nucleotides align to TRBD1. The CDR3 is 13 amino acids. The V segment lost 3 bases and the J segment 7 bases; nucleotides outside the gene matches: 2. Germline V gene lookup returns CDR1 SEHNR and CDR2 FQNEAQ (reference sequence). The CDR3 DNA reads TGTGCCAGCAGCTTGGACAGGCACGGGGAGCTGTTTTTT. Encoded protein: CASSLDRHGELFF. Variable domain in full (rest from reference TRBV7-9 and TRBJ2-2): DTGVSQNPRHKITKRGQNVTFRCDPISEHNRLYWYRQTLGQGPEFLTYFQNEAQLEKSRLLSDRFSAERPKGSFSTLEIQRTEQGDSAMYLCASSLDRHGELFFGEGSRLTVL.

The chain carries TRBV2 and TRBJ1-1; D uncertain. V was cut by 10 bases and J by 1 base, with 10 bases left in between. The V gene's germline CDR1 is SNHLY and CDR2 FYNNEI. The CDR3 covers 12 residues. This CDR3 reads CATPWWNTEAFF. CDR3 sequence (DNA): TGTGCCACCCCGTGGTGGAACACTGAAGCTTTCTTT.

This sequence joins TRBV11-2 and TRBJ2-3, with 7 bases fitting TRBD2. Per the germline V gene, CDR1 is SGHAT and CDR2 is FQNNGV. The CDR3 is 14 amino acids. Trimming removed 4 bases from V and 3 bases from J; junction bases left unmatched: 4. CDR3 sequence reads: CASSSGEGTDTQYF. The CDR3 region has the DNA TGTGCCAGCAGCTCCGGGGAGGGGACAGATACGCAGTATTTT.

This clone was seen only once. The rearrangement joins TRBV6-1 to TRBJ2-7; 7 bases map to TRBD2. The ends lost 8 bases at V and 4 bases at J; junction bases unmatched: 11. CDR1 MNHNS and CDR2 SASEGT come from the germline V gene. CDR3 length: 14 amino acids. The CDR3 coding sequence is TGTGCCAGCCGGAACGCGCGGGAGTCTTACGAGCAGTACTTC. Translating gives CASRNARESYEQYF.

Remarks on this clone: Additional DNA sequences in this sample encode the identical CDR3. The CDR3 bases are TGTGCCAGCAGTTTTGGGGTAACCTACGAGCAGTACTTC. Amino acids: CASSFGVTYEQYF. The chain joins TRBV27 to TRBJ2-7; D uncertain. The germline V gene has CDR1 MNHEY and CDR2 SMNVEV (reference sequence). V shed 3 bases and J shed 2 bases, with 8 bases lying between them. The CDR3 spans 13 residues.

This clone came up a few times. V gene TRBV27 combines with J gene TRBJ2-2; TRBD1 is a possible D gene (6 bases). Germline V gene sequence: CDR1 MNHEY, CDR2 SMNVEV (reference sequence). The ends were cut back, 5 bases at V and 3 bases at J, with 13 bases in the middle. The CDR3 is 15 residues long. For the CDR3, the DNA is TGTGCCAGCAGTCTCAGGGGTTCCCACACCGGGGAGCTGTTTTTT. It is translated as CASSLRGSHTGELFF.

V and J are TRBV5-8 and TRBJ1-1, with D perhaps matching TRBD1 (5 bases). The V end lost 4 bases, the J end lost 0 bases, and 16 bases lay between the germline ends. The germline gives CDR1 SGHTS, CDR2 YDEGEE. This CDR3 comprises 16 residues. CDR3 loop: CASSTEGTYMNTEAFF. The CDR3 coding sequence is TGTGCCAGCAGCACCGAGGGGACTTACATGAACACTGAAGCTTTCTTT.

Of note for this clone: One end of the junction does not line up with germline, which may come from a read error. The V call is TRBV2, the J call TRBJ2-7; the D gene is possibly TRBD1 (6 bases). Germline CDR1 reads SNHLY; CDR2 reads FYNNEI. This CDR3 has 16 amino acids. The CDR3 coding sequence is TGTGCCAGCAGTGAAGCGCTTCACGGACAGACGTACGTGCAGTACTTC. Its protein product is CASSEALHGQTYVQYF.

V and J are TRBV13 and TRBJ1-2, with unresolved D. Germline V gene data show CDR1 as PRHDT and CDR2 as FYEKMQ (reference sequence). This CDR3 has 14 residues. Trimming removed 5 bases from V and 2 bases from J, with 12 bases in between. CDR3 in DNA: TGTGCCAGCAGCCCCGAGAGGTTAAACTATGGCTACACCTTC. This codes for CASSPERLNYGYTF.

The chain links TRBV4-1 to TRBJ1-1; no reliable D call. This CDR3 is built from 13 residues. The V end was cut by 4 bases, the J end by 1 base, with 7 bases between. From germline, CDR1 is MGHRA and CDR2 YSYEKL. CDR3 nucleotide sequence: TGCGCCAGCAGCCCCATTAAGAACACTGAAGCTTTCTTT. It translates to CASSPIKNTEAFF.

The chain employs TRBV27 and TRBJ2-7; the D call may be TRBD1 or TRBD2 (5 bases each). Germline CDR1 is MNHEY and CDR2 is SMNVEV (reference sequence). The germline V and J ends were trimmed by 4 bases and 5 bases, with 12 bases remaining between them. The CDR3 is 13 amino acids. CDR3 in amino acids: CASSWLLGDEQYF. In DNA form, the CDR3 reads TGTGCCAGCAGTTGGTTATTGGGGGACGAGCAGTACTTC.

This chain connects TRBV6-6 to TRBJ2-3; maybe TRBD2 (6 bases). Germline CDR1 MNHNY, CDR2 SVGAGI (reference sequence). Trimming left V 7 bases short and J 4 bases short, with 12 bases between. CDR3 length: 13 amino acids. The CDR3 reads CASTTGVSDTQYF. For the CDR3, the DNA is TGTGCCAGCACGACGGGAGTGTCAGATACGCAGTATTTT.

V gene TRBV7-9 combines with J gene TRBJ2-7; 13 bases align to TRBD2. V lost 5 bases to trimming and J lost 7 bases; unmatched junction nucleotides: 8. The CDR3 consists of 15 residues. Germline values: CDR1 SEHNR, CDR2 FQNEAQ (reference sequence). CDR3 protein: CASSGEGLAGWEQYF. DNA for the CDR3: TGTGCCAGCAGCGGGGAGGGACTAGCGGGATGGGAGCAGTACTTC.